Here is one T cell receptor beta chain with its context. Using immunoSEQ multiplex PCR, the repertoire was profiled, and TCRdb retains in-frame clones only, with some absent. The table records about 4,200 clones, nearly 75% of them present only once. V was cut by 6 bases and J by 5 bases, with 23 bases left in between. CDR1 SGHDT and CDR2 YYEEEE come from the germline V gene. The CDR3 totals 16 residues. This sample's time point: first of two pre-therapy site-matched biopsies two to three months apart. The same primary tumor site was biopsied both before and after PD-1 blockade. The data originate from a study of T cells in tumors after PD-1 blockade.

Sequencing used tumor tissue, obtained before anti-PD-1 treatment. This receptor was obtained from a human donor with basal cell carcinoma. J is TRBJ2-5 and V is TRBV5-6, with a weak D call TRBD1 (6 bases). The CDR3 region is CASTPWGTPGGETQYF. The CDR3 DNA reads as TGTGCCAGCACCCCCTGGGGGACACCCGGCGGGGAGACCCAGTACTTC.